These T cell receptor beta chains were read from a single sample in a study of cytomegalovirus exposure and HLA in healthy donors. Produced via immunoSEQ multiplex PCR; TCRdb's table is partial and in-frame only. Of 25,000 to 30,000 clones in the sample, approximately 62% were seen once. Sequenced sample: PBMCs. All receptors come from a male donor in good health and CMV-seropositive. Both conserved end residues are part of each CDR3. Fields, in order: V gene, J gene, clone size, CDR3 protein. Size is stated for part of the rows, as once, few or many counts, or as a class when the clone is expanded.

v_gene: TRBV27; j_gene: TRBJ2-1; abundance: .; CDR3aa: CASTPTGLAYNEQFF
v_gene: TRBV5-1; j_gene: TRBJ1-2; abundance: .; CDR3aa: CASSFGDTNYGYTF
v_gene: TRBV7-9; j_gene: TRBJ2-3; abundance: .; CDR3aa: CASSSPRTSGSRTDTQYF
v_gene: TRBV30; j_gene: TRBJ2-4; abundance: .; CDR3aa: CAWSSDIQYF
v_gene: TRBV7-9; j_gene: TRBJ2-7; abundance: .; CDR3aa: CASSFQGFEQYF
v_gene: TRBV7-9; j_gene: TRBJ2-5; abundance: few; CDR3aa: CASSGQTSGRGETQYF
v_gene: TRBV28; j_gene: TRBJ2-7; abundance: few; CDR3aa: CASSLRGSSSYEQYF
v_gene: TRBV13; j_gene: TRBJ2-1; abundance: .; CDR3aa: CASSLLASGRKSEQFF
v_gene: TRBV6-1; j_gene: TRBJ2-1; abundance: few; CDR3aa: CASSAADGDRGHNEQFF
v_gene: TRBV11-2; j_gene: TRBJ1-2; abundance: few; CDR3aa: CASSPAGNLYGYTF
v_gene: TRBV6-5; j_gene: TRBJ1-1; abundance: .; CDR3aa: CASTIDRVSTEAFF
v_gene: TRBV19; j_gene: TRBJ1-1; abundance: .; CDR3aa: CASSITGAMNTEAFF
v_gene: TRBV5-1; j_gene: TRBJ2-6; abundance: .; CDR3aa: CASSDRGGSGANVLTF
v_gene: TRBV4-1; j_gene: TRBJ2-7; abundance: .; CDR3aa: CASSQALAGADDEQYF
v_gene: TRBV5-1; j_gene: TRBJ1-2; abundance: once; CDR3aa: CASSLGQGEGYTF
v_gene: TRBV27; j_gene: TRBJ1-2; abundance: .; CDR3aa: CASSLSARVPSSYGYTF
v_gene: TRBV7-9; j_gene: TRBJ1-1; abundance: .; CDR3aa: CASSPTTHPAEAFF
v_gene: TRBV5-1; j_gene: TRBJ1-4; abundance: .; CDR3aa: CASSLSQGGEKLFF
v_gene: TRBV6-5; j_gene: TRBJ2-1; abundance: few; CDR3aa: CASRRDSGDYNEQFF
v_gene: TRBV5-6; j_gene: TRBJ2-2; abundance: .; CDR3aa: CASSWAGGIGTGELFF
v_gene: TRBV28; j_gene: TRBJ1-3; abundance: .; CDR3aa: CASSSRPSSGNTIYF
v_gene: TRBV14; j_gene: TRBJ2-5; abundance: .; CDR3aa: CASSRSWTSGGETQYF
v_gene: TRBV7-9; j_gene: TRBJ1-4; abundance: .; CDR3aa: CASSLSRGNEKLFF
v_gene: TRBV2; j_gene: TRBJ2-5; abundance: .; CDR3aa: CASSRDRQQETQYF
v_gene: TRBV20-1; j_gene: TRBJ2-1; abundance: .; CDR3aa: CSAPGVNEQFF
v_gene: TRBV5-1; j_gene: TRBJ1-3; abundance: .; CDR3aa: CASSSGQARGNTIYF
v_gene: TRBV4-2; j_gene: TRBJ2-3; abundance: .; CDR3aa: CASSQERTSGGTDTQYF
v_gene: TRBV6-1; j_gene: TRBJ1-1; abundance: many; CDR3aa: CASSEASGSFEAFF
v_gene: TRBV7-9; j_gene: TRBJ2-1; abundance: .; CDR3aa: CASSPSGLGHEQFF
v_gene: TRBV7-3; j_gene: TRBJ1-2; abundance: .; CDR3aa: CASSLGGLGGYTF
v_gene: TRBV6-4; j_gene: TRBJ1-1; abundance: once; CDR3aa: CASSPPLAGSTEAFF
v_gene: TRBV5-6; j_gene: TRBJ1-2; abundance: .; CDR3aa: CASSGGQGIYGYTF
v_gene: TRBV2; j_gene: TRBJ1-2; abundance: once; CDR3aa: CASRVSASGYGYTF
v_gene: TRBV7-9; j_gene: TRBJ1-1; abundance: .; CDR3aa: CASSLRSAGTEAFF
v_gene: TRBV23-1; j_gene: TRBJ2-2; abundance: .; CDR3aa: CATSSRDRGFGELFF
v_gene: TRBV12-5; j_gene: TRBJ1-1; abundance: few; CDR3aa: CASGLWGGLDGNMMNTEAFF
v_gene: TRBV20-1; j_gene: TRBJ2-7; abundance: .; CDR3aa: CSASHHYEQYF
v_gene: TRBV5-6; j_gene: TRBJ2-7; abundance: .; CDR3aa: CASSSYGGRDSYEQYF
v_gene: TRBV6-1; j_gene: TRBJ2-1; abundance: .; CDR3aa: CASRGRQYNEQFF
v_gene: TRBV30; j_gene: TRBJ2-7; abundance: .; CDR3aa: CAWSKGTSGRGVGSYEQYF
v_gene: TRBV5-1; j_gene: TRBJ2-7; abundance: .; CDR3aa: CASSQGSYEQYF
v_gene: TRBV7-8; j_gene: TRBJ1-6; abundance: once; CDR3aa: CASSTLSGTANSPLHF
v_gene: TRBV6-6; j_gene: TRBJ2-3; abundance: .; CDR3aa: CASSYGAASDTQYF
v_gene: TRBV29-1; j_gene: TRBJ1-1; abundance: .; CDR3aa: CSVDWGDGTEAFF
v_gene: TRBV30; j_gene: TRBJ2-5; abundance: .; CDR3aa: CAWSVIFGTEETQYF
v_gene: TRBV28; j_gene: TRBJ1-4; abundance: .; CDR3aa: CASSRVFLQLFF
v_gene: TRBV27; j_gene: TRBJ2-7; abundance: .; CDR3aa: CASSLSLAEGSYEQYF
v_gene: TRBV10-3; j_gene: TRBJ2-3; abundance: .; CDR3aa: CAISEAGGAADTQYF
v_gene: TRBV11-2; j_gene: TRBJ2-3; abundance: .; CDR3aa: CASSLDWATDTQYF
v_gene: TRBV18; j_gene: TRBJ1-2; abundance: .; CDR3aa: CASSPPVGTGGTEANYGYTF